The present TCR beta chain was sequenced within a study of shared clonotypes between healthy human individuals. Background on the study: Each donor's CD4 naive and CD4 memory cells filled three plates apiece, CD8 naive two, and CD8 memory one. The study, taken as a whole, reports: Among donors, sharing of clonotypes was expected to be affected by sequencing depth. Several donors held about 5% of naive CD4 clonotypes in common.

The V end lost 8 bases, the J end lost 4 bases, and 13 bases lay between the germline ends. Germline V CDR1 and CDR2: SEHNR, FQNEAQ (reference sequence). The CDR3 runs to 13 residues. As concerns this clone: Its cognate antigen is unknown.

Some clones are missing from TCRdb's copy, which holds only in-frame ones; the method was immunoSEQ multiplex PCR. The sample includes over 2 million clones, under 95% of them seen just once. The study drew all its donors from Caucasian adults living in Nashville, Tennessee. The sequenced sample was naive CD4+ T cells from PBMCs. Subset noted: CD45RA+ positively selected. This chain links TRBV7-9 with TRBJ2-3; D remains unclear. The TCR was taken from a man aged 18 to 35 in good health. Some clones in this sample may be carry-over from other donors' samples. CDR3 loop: CASQSRAADTQYF. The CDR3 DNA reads TGTGCCAGCCAATCTCGGGCGGCAGATACGCAGTATTTT. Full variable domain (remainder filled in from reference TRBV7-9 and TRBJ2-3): DTGVSQNPRHKITKRGQNVTFRCDPISEHNRLYWYRQTLGQGPEFLTYFQNEAQLEKSRLLSDRFSAERPKGSFSTLEIQRTEQGDSAMYLCASQSRAADTQYFGPGTRLTVL.